Shown below are 5 T cell receptor beta chains from a single sample sequenced in a study of cytomegalovirus exposure and HLA in healthy donors. In the PCR, 60 Vbeta and 13 Jbeta primers were used. The data were produced by immunoSEQ multiplex PCR, yet TCRdb's version contains in-frame clones alone and is incomplete. The repertoire holds 180,000 or so clones, with about four fifths as singletons. The sequenced sample consisted of PBMCs. The receptors come from a male donor in good health and CMV-seronegative.

The chain has TRBV6-5 and TRBJ2-1; 13 nucleotides align to TRBD2. CDR1 is MNHEY, CDR2 SVGAGI, per germline. The CDR3 spans 15 residues. J gave up 9 bases and V 6 bases, and 8 bases lay outside the gene matches. CDR3 protein: CASRLLAGGPGEQFF. CDR3 sequence (DNA): TGTGCCAGCAGATTACTAGCGGGAGGGCCCGGTGAGCAGTTCTTC.

Here the CDR3 DNA reads TGTGCCAGCAGCTTAGCCGGACAGGACCGTGAAGCTTTCTTT. As protein: CASSLAGQDREAFF. V and J are TRBV7-8 and TRBJ1-1; 7 nucleotides align to TRBD1. CDR3 length equals 14 residues. Germline V gene lookup returns CDR1 SGHVS and CDR2 FQNEAQ. The V segment lost 0 bases and the J segment 7 bases; nucleotides outside the gene matches: 5.

This chain joins TRBV28 and TRBJ2-7; 9 bases map to TRBD1. The V and J ends lost 3 bases and 5 bases, in that order; junction bases with no gene match: 5. The CDR3 length is 14 residues. CDR1 and CDR2 (germline): MDHEN, SYDVKM. CDR3 coding DNA: TGTGCCAGCAGTTTCACAGGGGGCATCGACGAGCAGTACTTC. It is translated as CASSFTGGIDEQYF. Supplemented by reference TRBV28 and TRBJ2-7, the full variable domain reads DVKVTQSSRYLVKRTGEKVFLECVQDMDHENMFWYRQDPGLGLRLIYFSYDVKMKEKGDIPEGYSVSREKKERFSLILESASTNQTSMYLCASSFTGGIDEQYFGPGTRLTVT.

This clone was counted only a few times. This chain links TRBV7-8 with TRBJ2-5; 9 bases fit TRBD1. The CDR3 totals 16 residues. Germline values: CDR1 SGHVS, CDR2 FQNEAQ. V dropped 5 bases and J dropped 7; count of bases not matched to a gene: 14. CDR3 amino acids: CASSRPGQGLGGTQYF. The CDR3 DNA reads TGTGCCAGCAGCCGACCGGGACAGGGCTTGGGCGGGACCCAGTACTTC.

This rearrangement joins TRBV28 to TRBJ2-3; no firm D call. This CDR3 spans 11 amino acids. CDR1 and CDR2 from the germline V gene are MDHEN and SYDVKM. Trimming cost V 4 bases and J 6 bases, with 5 bases left between them. As DNA, the CDR3 is TGTGCCAGCAGTTACAAGGATACGCAGTATTTT. Translated: CASSYKDTQYF.